This is a list of T cell receptor beta chains from one sample in a study of cytomegalovirus exposure and HLA in healthy donors. Generated by immunoSEQ multiplex PCR, the TCRdb table keeps only in-frame clones and is missing some. The repertoire holds around 150,000 clones, with roughly 80% as singletons. The sequenced sample consisted of PBMCs. The receptors shown here come from a human donor in good health. Each CDR3 is given with its conserved first and last residue. The D gene is left open where the match is weak. Size values are once, few and many counts, or a class for expanded clones, and some rows have none.

TRBJ2-1 | TRBD1 | few | TRBV12-5 | TGTGCTAGTGGTCCCGAGGGACAGGCTACCTACAATGAGCAGTTCTTC | CASGPEGQATYNEQFF
TRBJ2-7 | TRBD2 | NA | TRBV29-1 | TGCAGCGTCACCGGGACTAGCGAAGATGAGCAGTACTTC | CSVTGTSEDEQYF
TRBJ2-2 | NA | NA | TRBV6-1 | TGTGCCAGCAGTGGGGAAGGTGCCGGGATTACCGGGGAGCTGTTTTTT | CASSGEGAGITGELFF
TRBJ2-3 | NA | NA | TRBV27 | TGTGCCAGCAGTTTATCATTAGCTAGCAGTTGGGCAGATACGCAGTATTTT | CASSLSLASSWADTQYF
TRBJ1-1 | TRBD1 | NA | TRBV28 | TGTGCCAGCAGTCGACAGGGTGTGAGGGACACTGAAGCTTTCTTT | CASSRQGVRDTEAFF
TRBJ2-1 | TRBD1 | NA | TRBV27 | TGTGCCAGCAGTCTCGTCATTACAGGGGCGAGTGAGCAGTTCTTC | CASSLVITGASEQFF
TRBJ2-3 | TRBD2 | NA | TRBV6-4 | TGTGCCAGCAGTGACCGGGCTAGCGGGGGCACAGATACGCAGTATTTT | CASSDRASGGTDTQYF
TRBJ2-3 | NA | NA | TRBV11-3 | TGTGCCAGCAGCCCCTCGGGATTCACAGATACGCAGTATTTT | CASSPSGFTDTQYF
TRBJ1-2 | TRBD1 | once | TRBV9 | TGTGCCAGCAGCCCCGGACAGGGGATGAGGAGTGGCTACACCTTC | CASSPGQGMRSGYTF
TRBJ2-1 | NA | NA | TRBV10-2 | TGCGCCAGCAGTCATCCCTACAATGAGCAGTTCTTC | CASSHPYNEQFF
TRBJ1-2 | TRBD1 | NA | TRBV5-6 | TGTGCCAGCAGCCTAGGGACAGCAAGCGTAGCGGTCTTC | CASSLGTASVAVF
TRBJ2-7 | NA | NA | TRBV6-6 | TGTGCCAGCAGTGACTTGACAGGTGGGACCTACGAGCAGTACTTC | CASSDLTGGTYEQYF
TRBJ2-1 | TRBD1 | NA | TRBV9 | TGTGCCAGCAGCGTACCGGGACAGGGGTCAACCAAGCAGTTCTTC | CASSVPGQGSTKQFF
TRBJ2-7 | TRBD1 | NA | TRBV5-1 | TGCGCCAGCAGCATAGGGACAGGTATGAGGAAGGACCAATACGAGCAGTACTTC | CASSIGTGMRKDQYEQYF
TRBJ1-1 | NA | NA | TRBV5-6 | TGTGCCAGCAGCTTGGGAGGGCCTGAAGCTTTCTTT | CASSLGGPEAFF
TRBJ1-1 | NA | NA | TRBV11-2 | TGTGCCAGCAGCCCGCGAACCGGGACTGTGAACACTGAAGCTTTCTTT | CASSPRTGTVNTEAFF
TRBJ1-1 | NA | NA | TRBV7-9 | TGTGCCAGCAGCTTAACGTCGGGGGGCACTGAAGCTTTCTTT | CASSLTSGGTEAFF
TRBJ2-1 | TRBD2 | NA | TRBV5-1 | TGCGCCAGCAGCTTGTATGCGGGGGGTTACAATGAGCAGTTCTTC | CASSLYAGGYNEQFF
TRBJ2-5 | NA | NA | TRBV5-1 | TGCGCCAGCAGCTTGGCCGTTAGGGGGCAAGAGACCCAGTACTTC | CASSLAVRGQETQYF
TRBJ1-1 | NA | NA | TRBV10-3 | TGTGCCATCAGTGAGCAGGGCACTGAAGCTTTCTTT | CAISEQGTEAFF
TRBJ2-2 | NA | NA | TRBV10-2 | TGCGCCAGCAGCGGGACAACGAACACCGGGGAGCTGTTTTTT | CASSGTTNTGELFF
TRBJ2-5 | TRBD2 | NA | TRBV10-3 | TGTGCCATCAGTGAGTCTCCTAGCGGGGGGCGCCAAGAGACCCAGTACTTC | CAISESPSGGRQETQYF
TRBJ2-1 | TRBD2 | NA | TRBV4-3 | TGCGCCAGCAGCGAAGGGACTAGCGGGCTGTACAATGAGCAGTTCTTC | CASSEGTSGLYNEQFF
TRBJ1-2 | TRBD1 | NA | TRBV5-6 | TGTGCCAGCAGCTTGATGGGACAGGGATCCTATGGCTACACCTTC | CASSLMGQGSYGYTF
TRBJ1-6 | NA | few | TRBV27 | TGTGCCAGCAGTTTAGGGCGGGGTGACAATTCACCCCTCCACTTT | CASSLGRGDNSPLHF
TRBJ1-6 | NA | NA | TRBV7-2 | TGTGCCAGCAGCTTAGATCGAGAGTCACCCCTCCACTTT | CASSLDRESPLHF
TRBJ2-2 | TRBD2 | few | TRBV7-3 | TGTGCCAGCAGCTCCCCGGGAGCTAGCGGGGGGACCAACACCGGGGAGCTGTTTTTT | CASSSPGASGGTNTGELFF
TRBJ1-6 | NA | NA | TRBV6-1 | TGTGCCAGCAGTGACGGGACAATCGGCCTCCACTTT | CASSDGTIGLHF
TRBJ1-5 | TRBD1 | NA | TRBV10-3 | TGTGCCATCAGTGAGCGGGGACAGGGGGCAAACCAGCCCCAGCATTTT | CAISERGQGANQPQHF
TRBJ1-5 | NA | few | TRBV11-2 | TGTGCCAGCAGCATCGACACTAATCAGCCCCAGCATTTT | CASSIDTNQPQHF
TRBJ2-7 | NA | few | TRBV2 | TGTGCCAGCAGCCTTAAATCCTACGAGCAGTACTTC | CASSLKSYEQYF
TRBJ2-7 | NA | NA | TRBV4-2 | TGTGCCAGCAGCGCACTGATTGAAGGAGGTCGCTACGAGCAGTACTTC | CASSALIEGGRYEQYF